This T cell receptor beta chain was profiled in a study of early T cells in non-severe SARS-CoV-2 infection (dated by TCRdb to about 2021). About the investigation overall: TCR sequencing used bulk RNA from unsorted whole blood, so alpha and beta chains could not be paired.

Results the study describes overall, beyond this receptor: VDJdb matching was skewed toward anti-spike CD8 responses and likely underestimated virus-specific expansions by missing private and CD4 specificities.

Turning to this clonotype: The antigen it recognizes is unknown. No much larger clone is present one base from it, and per-base qualities are unavailable.

The library was obtained by 5' RACE. This sample was sequenced with a NextSeq 500. The TCR library protocol attached unique molecular identifiers to individual cDNA molecules to correct for sequencing error and PCR bias. Sequencing covered both TCR alpha and beta chains, and within each sample the abundances of alpha and beta sequences were tightly co-correlated. On the authors' methods: V gene, J gene and CDR3 annotation of TCR sequences was performed with Decombinator V4. Expanded TCRs were defined as changing significantly between any two time points under a Poisson model with p below 0.0001. Abundances of TCRs were expressed as counts per million after normalisation to the total number of TCRs sequenced in each sample. MAIT TCRs were defined by TRAV1-2 paired with TRAJ12, TRAJ20 or TRAJ33, and iNKT TCRs by TRAV10 paired with TRAJ18. VDJdb, accessed 1 November 2021, was searched for CMV, EBV and SARS-CoV-2 annotated TCRs, excluding TCRs annotated for multiple antigens. TCRdb reworked the public reads: Q25 trimming with fastp, MiXCR clone assembly, productive beta chains retained. Every entry covers one CDR3 protein and lists the most common genes and DNA from its rows. The authors' filters were not applied to this entry. This sample has 61,000 or so distinct CDR3 sequences in its table, and 12% of those were observed once. The ten biggest clones cover roughly 1.1% of the sample.

This was a case-control study nested in a cohort of healthcare workers in London, UK, who had nasopharyngeal swab PCR tests and blood samples taken every week. Healthcare workers were recruited during the week of the UK lockdown, between 23 and 31 March 2020, and followed weekly for up to roughly 15 weeks. The germline V gene gives CDR1 as SQVTM and CDR2 as ANQGSEA. Including the terminal cysteine and phenylalanine, the CDR3 comprises 14 residues. Just CDR3 DNA is preserved here, 42 bases in frame from base 1. The trim is 5 bases for V and 0 bases for J, with a gap of 13 bases between the germline ends.

The sequences come from whole blood, collected at baseline. Here the chain combines TRBV29-1 and TRBJ1-1; TRBD1 is perhaps the D gene, given 5 matching bases. This TCR came from an adult who was a healthcare worker with PCR-confirmed SARS-CoV-2 infection or an uninfected control (not recorded which). The donor label of this sample is uncertain. The base sequence is TGCAGCGTTTCCTCAGGGATTTTGAACACTGAAGCTTTCTTT. It translates as CSVSSGILNTEAFF.